The 4 T cell receptor beta chains listed next were all sequenced from one sample in a study of brain T cells in children with intractable seizures. The table came from immunoSEQ multiplex PCR; TCRdb's copy has only in-frame clones and leaves some out. The sample carries approximately 330,000 clones, more than 85% recorded once. Time point denoted: blood from clinic visit 5 months post-surgery; TSC patient then seizure free. Specimen: peripheral blood, collected approximately 5 months after surgery. The receptors come from a boy under two years old with tuberous sclerosis and intractable seizures.

The chain joins TRBV13 to TRBJ2-1; 11 nucleotides agree with TRBD1. The CDR3 has 17 amino acids. After removal of 2 bases from V and 4 bases from J, the junction contained 7 bases not matched to a gene. The germline gives CDR1 PRHDT, CDR2 FYEKMQ (reference sequence). The DNA for the CDR3 is TGTGCCAGCAGCTTAAGCGGGACAGGGGGTATATACAATGAGCAGTTCTTC. As protein: CASSLSGTGGIYNEQFF.

This clone has more than one count but fewer than ten. The chain has TRBV6-5 and TRBJ1-5; TRBD1 matches at 7 bases. CDR1 is MNHEY and CDR2 is SVGAGI in the germline V gene. V was pared by 5 bases and J by 4 bases, with 2 bases of the junction left unmatched. The length of the CDR3 is 13 residues. The DNA for the CDR3 is TGTGCCAGCAGTAGGGACAGTAATCAGCCCCAGCATTTT. Its translation is CASSRDSNQPQHF.

This clone appeared once. The V gene is TRBV9, the J gene TRBJ2-7; TRBD1 might be the D (5 bases). The CDR3 runs 15 residues. The V end lost 2 bases, the J end lost 4 bases, and 16 bases lay between the germline ends. Germline assignment: CDR1 SGDLS and CDR2 YYNGEE. DNA for the CDR3: TGTGCCAGCAGCGTTACCGGCCAGGGTCGTTACGAGCAGTACTTC. Amino acids: CASSVTGQGRYEQYF. The full variable domain, with the rest looked up from reference TRBV9 and TRBJ2-7, is DSGVTQTPKHLITATGQRVTLRCSPRSGDLSVYWYQQSLDQGLQFLIQYYNGEERAKGNILERFSAQQFPDLHSELNLSSLELGDSALYFCASSVTGQGRYEQYFGPGTRLTVT.

This clone was recorded only once. This chain uses TRBV30 with TRBJ1-2; tentative D call: TRBD1 (6 bases). Trimming left V 4 bases short and J 8 bases short, with 11 bases between. The CDR3 is 11 amino acids. Per the germline V gene, CDR1 is GTSNPN and CDR2 is SVGIG (reference sequence). In DNA form, the CDR3 reads TGTGCCTGGATGACAGGCCTGGGCTACACCTTC. Protein: CAWMTGLGYTF. Drawing the rest from reference TRBV30 and TRBJ1-2, the complete variable domain is SQTIHQWPATLVQPVGSPLSLECTVEGTSNPNLYWYRQAAGRGLQLLFYSVGIGQISSEVPQNLSASRPQDRQFILSSKKLLLSDSGFYLCAWMTGLGYTFGSGTRLTVV.